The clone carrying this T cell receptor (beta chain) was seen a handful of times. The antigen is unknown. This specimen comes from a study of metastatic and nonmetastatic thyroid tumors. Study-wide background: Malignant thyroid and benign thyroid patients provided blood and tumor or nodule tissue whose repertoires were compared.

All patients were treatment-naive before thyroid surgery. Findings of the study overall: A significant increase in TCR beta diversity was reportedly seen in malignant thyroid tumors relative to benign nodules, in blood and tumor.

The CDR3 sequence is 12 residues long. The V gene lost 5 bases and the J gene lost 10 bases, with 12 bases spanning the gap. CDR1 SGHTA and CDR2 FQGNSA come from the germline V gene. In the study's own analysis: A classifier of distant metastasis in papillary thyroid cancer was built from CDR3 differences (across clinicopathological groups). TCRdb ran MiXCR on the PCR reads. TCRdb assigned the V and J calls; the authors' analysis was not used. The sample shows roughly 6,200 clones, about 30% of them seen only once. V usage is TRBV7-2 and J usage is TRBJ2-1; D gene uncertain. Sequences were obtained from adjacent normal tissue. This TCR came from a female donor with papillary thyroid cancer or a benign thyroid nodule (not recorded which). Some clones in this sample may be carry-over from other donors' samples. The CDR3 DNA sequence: TGTGCCAGCAGCCGCCCCGGTTACGAGCAGTTCTTC. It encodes CASSRPGYEQFF.